This record looks at one T cell receptor beta chain sequence and its context. The antigen is undetermined. This entry belongs to a study of Siglec-9 on CD8 T cells in melanoma. Study-wide results and caveats: An effector memory CD8+ T-cell subset seemingly accumulating in melanoma was reportedly marked and regulated by Siglec-9.

Method: immunoSEQ multiplex PCR; TCRdb's copy keeps in-frame clones and lacks some. Here the sample spans approximately 39,000 clones, roughly four fifths being singletons. The sample taken for sequencing was Siglec-9- CD8+ T cells sorted from blood. The TCR comes from a human donor in good health.

The chain's CDR3 is CASSQEGTLGYGYTF. The CDR3 nucleotides are TGTGCCAGCAGCCAAGAAGGGACGCTGGGCTATGGCTACACCTTC. This chain joins TRBV14 and TRBJ1-2; D is possibly TRBD1 (5 bases). The ends were cut back, 0 bases at V and 4 bases at J, with 12 bases in the middle. CDR1 SGHDN and CDR2 FVKESK come from the germline V gene. The CDR3 has 15 residues.